The text below deals with one T cell receptor (beta chain). Its antigen is unknown. A multiplex PCR was run with 60 Vbeta primers and 13 Jbeta primers. Clones were sequenced by immunoSEQ multiplex PCR, and TCRdb holds only the in-frame ones, with some missing. The sample lists roughly 240,000 clones, roughly 80% occurring once. This entry belongs to a study of cytomegalovirus exposure and HLA in healthy donors. Overall study: Unique TCR beta sequences numbering about 100 million came from about 179 million T cells in an earlier analysis. The study, taken as a whole, reports: According to a later analysis, most TCR beta chains associated with CMV appeared HLA-restricted. CMV serostatus stood as the only immune exposure information on hand.

The CDR3 totals 17 residues. From germline, CDR1 is GTSNPN and CDR2 SVGIG (reference sequence). Trimming stripped 0 bases from V and 2 bases from J, with 16 bases between. The chain couples TRBV30 to TRBJ2-2; possibly TRBD1 for D (6 bases). The specimen was PBMCs. This sequence was found in a woman between 40 and 55 years old in good health and CMV-seropositive. CDR3 amino acids: CAWSVFRGSSNTGELFF. For the CDR3, the DNA is TGTGCCTGGAGTGTATTCAGGGGATCGTCAAACACCGGGGAGCTGTTTTTT.